A selection of T cell receptor beta chains follows, all from one sample in a study of cytomegalovirus exposure and HLA in healthy donors. Only in-frame clones appear in the TCRdb table, and some are missing; sequencing was by immunoSEQ multiplex PCR. The sample comprises 80,000 to 100,000 clones, 65% to 80% of which are singletons, and around 16% rests with the top ten. Sample: PBMCs. Receptors originate from a woman aged 18-29 years in good health and CMV-seropositive. CDR3s include the opening cysteine and the closing phenylalanine or tryptophan. The D gene is left open where the match is weak. The listing skips clone size in some rows; elsewhere it reads once, few, many or a size class.

V	D	size	J	DNA	CDR3
TRBV11-2	-	-	TRBJ2-7	TGTGCCAGCAGCTTAGAGCGGGATTCCCCAGTGGGGTACTACGAGCAGTACTTC	CASSLERDSPVGYYEQYF
TRBV20-1	-	-	TRBJ2-3	TGCAGTGCCGACACCACAGATACGCAGTATTTT	CSADTTDTQYF
TRBV28	TRBD2	-	TRBJ2-5	TGTGCCAGCAGTTCACTTAGCGGGAACCAAGAGACCCAGTACTTC	CASSSLSGNQETQYF
TRBV27	-	-	TRBJ1-5	TGTGCCAGCAGTTTTCGCAGCGGAAATCAGCCCCAGCATTTT	CASSFRSGNQPQHF
TRBV7-8	-	-	TRBJ1-4	TGTGCCAGCAGCTTAGGGGTCAGGGTCCAAACTAATGAAAAACTGTTTTTT	CASSLGVRVQTNEKLFF
TRBV4-1	TRBD2	-	TRBJ2-7	TGCGCCAGCAGCCAGGAACTAGCGGGGGGCCCCTACGAGCAGTACTTC	CASSQELAGGPYEQYF
TRBV6-4	TRBD2	many	TRBJ2-3	TGTGCCAGCAGTGACTTAGCGGGGGGCACAGATACGCAGTATTTT	CASSDLAGGTDTQYF
TRBV30	-	-	TRBJ2-1	TGTGCCTGGAGTGTAAGGGGTGACTACAATGAGCAGTTCTTC	CAWSVRGDYNEQFF
TRBV7-9	-	-	TRBJ1-2	TGTGCCAGCAGCTTTAACCGGGAGGGCTACACCTTC	CASSFNREGYTF
TRBV18	TRBD2	few	TRBJ2-1	TGTGCCAGCTCACCATGGACTAGCGGGGGGGCCGATGAGCAGTTCTTC	CASSPWTSGGADEQFF
TRBV7-2	-	-	TRBJ2-5	TGTGCCAGCAGCTTAGTGCTGGGAGGGGGAGAGACCCAGTACTTC	CASSLVLGGGETQYF
TRBV7-8	-	-	TRBJ1-1	TGTGCCAGCAGCTACGACAGGAGCTGGGCTGAAGCTTTCTTT	CASSYDRSWAEAFF
TRBV4-3	TRBD2	-	TRBJ2-3	TGCGCCAGCAGCCCTCTCGGGGCTAGCGGGAGAGCAGATACGCAGTATTTT	CASSPLGASGRADTQYF
TRBV27	-	-	TRBJ1-2	TGTGCCAGCAGTTCAGGGTTCTATGGCTACACCTTC	CASSSGFYGYTF
TRBV7-6	-	-	TRBJ1-6	TGTGCCAGCAGCTTATCCGGGCCCCTCCACTTT	CASSLSGPLHF
TRBV7-9	-	few	TRBJ1-4	TGTGCCAGCGGATGGGGGGAGGATGAAAAACTGTTTTTT	CASGWGEDEKLFF
TRBV7-9	TRBD1	-	TRBJ2-6	TGTGCCAGCAGCTCGCGCCGGGGACAGGAGAACTCTGGGGCCAACGTCCTGACTTTC	CASSSRRGQENSGANVLTF
TRBV28	-	-	TRBJ1-1	TGTGCCAGCAGTTTTCCGGGACAAAGAGCTTTCTTT	CASSFPGQRAFF
TRBV9	TRBD2	-	TRBJ2-3	TGTGCCAGCAGCTACACAAGGACTAGCTTAAGCCCCACAGATACGCAGTATTTT	CASSYTRTSLSPTDTQYF
TRBV7-2	-	-	TRBJ1-1	TGTGCCAGCAGCTTAGCCAGTGAAGCTTTCTTT	CASSLASEAFF
TRBV21-1	-	-	TRBJ2-7	TGTGCCAGCAGCGGTCGTAATCTCGGACAGGGCCAACGGGACGAGCAGTACTTC	CASSGRNLGQGQRDEQYF
TRBV28	-	-	TRBJ2-3	TGTGCCAGCCGTACCCCTTGGAGGGGTGCTAGCACAGATACGCAGTATTTT	CASRTPWRGASTDTQYF
TRBV19	-	-	TRBJ1-1	TGTGCCAGTAGTATAGACGGGTCAAACACTGAAGCTTTCTTT	CASSIDGSNTEAFF
TRBV7-8	-	few	TRBJ1-1	TGTGCCAGCAGCTTAGGTATGGACAGTCTAAAAGCTTTCTTT	CASSLGMDSLKAFF
TRBV5-4	TRBD2	-	TRBJ2-3	TGTGCCAGCAGCTCCCTTCTAGCGGGGAGCACAGATACGCAGTATTTT	CASSSLLAGSTDTQYF
TRBV6-6	-	-	TRBJ2-1	TGTGCCAGCATCCGTGAGGGTTTCTTCGAGCAGTTCTTC	CASIREGFFEQFF
TRBV5-1	TRBD1	-	TRBJ2-1	TGCGCCAGCAGCTCGGACAGGGGCTACAATGAGCAGTTCTTC	CASSSDRGYNEQFF
TRBV5-1	TRBD2	few	TRBJ2-5	TGCGCCAGCAGCCGCGGGACTAGCGGGAGTGAGACCCAGTACTTC	CASSRGTSGSETQYF
TRBV14	-	-	TRBJ2-7	TGTGCCAGCAGCCAAGCCGGGACATTCGCCTACGAGCAGTACTTC	CASSQAGTFAYEQYF
TRBV4-1	TRBD1	-	TRBJ1-1	TGCGCCAGCAGCCCAGACAGGGGGCGAGGCACTGAAGCTTTCTTT	CASSPDRGRGTEAFF
TRBV27	-	-	TRBJ1-2	TGTGCCAGCAGTTTGGGGGAGGACGTGAACTATGGCTACACCTTC	CASSLGEDVNYGYTF